Here is one T cell receptor beta chain with its context. The antigen it binds to is not known. No much larger clone exists at a distance of one base, and base qualities are not known. The source of the sample is a study of OX40 agonist ivuxolimab in advanced cancers. The study in broad terms: Ivuxolimab was an agonistic, fully human IgG2 monoclonal antibody directed against OX40 (CD134), a costimulatory receptor. Patients were allowed to have had prior anti-PD-1, anti-PD-L1 or anti-CTLA-4 therapy, and around 41% of the dose-escalation patients had previously received checkpoint inhibitors. Among the approximately 54 dose-escalation patients, about 19 had hepatocellular carcinoma, about 15 melanoma, 9 renal cell carcinoma and 9 head and neck cancer. Three dose-escalation patients achieved partial responses, one with hepatocellular carcinoma and two with cutaneous melanoma. In the dose-escalation cohort, 70% to 85% of patients were male, and the mean age was 60 years with a range of 23 to 79. Intravenous ivuxolimab was administered to patients every 2 weeks at six dose levels: 0.01, 0.1, 0.3, 1.5, 3 and 10 mg/kg. Peripheral TCRbeta sequencing was intended to test whether TCR sequence diversity was altered and clonal T-cell expansion was caused by ivuxolimab. The paper reports the monotherapy dose-escalation portion (N of about 50 patients) of the phase I ivuxolimab trial.

Patients with a history of autoimmune disease or receiving systemic immunosuppression were excluded from the trial. In every dose cohort, peripheral blood was drawn for TCR sequencing at baseline, cycle 4 day 1, and cycle 7 day 1. The samples were taken from a phase I, first-in-human, multicenter, open-label dose-escalation trial of ivuxolimab. Adults with locally advanced or metastatic head and neck squamous cell, hepatocellular, melanoma or renal cell carcinoma were enrolled in the trial. CD4+ and CD8+ T cells were sorted separately from peripheral blood before TCR sequencing. To sequence the TCRbeta CDR3 region, genomic DNA was isolated from the sorted cells. The immunoSEQ Assay was used for sequencing of TCRbeta CDR3 regions. The immuneACCESS repertoire file appears here via TCRdb, limited to in-frame rearrangements. These files lack a portion of the clones; in checked studies, under half of the deficit traces to unresolved V genes, and the cause of the others is not known. The sample yields roughly 71,000 clones; roughly 81% were counted once. The biggest ten clones account for about 1.6% of the sample.

The paper's findings and limits, for the study overall: At doses of 0.1 to 3.0 mg/kg, clonal expansion of both CD4+ and CD8+ T cells in blood was seen between baseline and week 6. Low levels of normalized T-cell clonal expansion were also shown by some nonresponding patients. Partial responders in the 0.1-3.0 mg/kg groups had among the lowest normalized peripheral clonal expansion, especially among CD8+ T cells. The antigen specificity of the peripheral T cells that underwent clonal expansion was not determined. After ivuxolimab, CD8+ T cells had more expanded clones than CD4+ T cells on average.

From cysteine to phenylalanine, the CDR3 is 15 amino acids long. CDR3 DNA is the only sequence kept; it has 45 bases, read in frame from the first base. V is clipped by 1 base and J by 4 bases, and the sequence between their germline boundaries is 13 bases long. In the germline V gene, CDR1 corresponds to MNHNS and CDR2 to SASEGT. Recombination joined TRBV6-1 with TRBJ1-2; TRBD1 is a possible D gene, resting on 6 matching bases. Here the sequenced sample was CD4+ or CD8+ T cells sorted from blood, taken in a trial of the OX40 agonist ivuxolimab. The clonotype was recovered from an adult with an advanced solid tumor such as melanoma, head and neck, liver or kidney cancer. At the DNA level, the sequence is TGTGCCAGCAGTGAAGGGGCAGGGGCCTCCTATGGCTACACCTTC. Translated, this is CASSEGAGASYGYTF.